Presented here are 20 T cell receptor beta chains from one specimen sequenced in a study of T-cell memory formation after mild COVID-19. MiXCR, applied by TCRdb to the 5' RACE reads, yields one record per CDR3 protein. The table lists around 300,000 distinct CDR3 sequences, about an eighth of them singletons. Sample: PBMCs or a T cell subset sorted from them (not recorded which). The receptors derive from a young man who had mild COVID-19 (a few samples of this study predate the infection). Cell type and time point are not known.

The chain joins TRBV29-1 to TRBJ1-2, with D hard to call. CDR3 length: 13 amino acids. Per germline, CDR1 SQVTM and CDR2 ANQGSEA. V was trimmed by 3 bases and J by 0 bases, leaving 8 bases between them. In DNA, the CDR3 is TGCAGCGTTGAGGTCCAGTCTAACTATGGCTACACCTTC. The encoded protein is CSVEVQSNYGYTF. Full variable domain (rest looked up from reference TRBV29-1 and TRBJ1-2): SAVISQKPSRDICQRGTSLTIQCQVDSQVTMMFWYRQQPGQSLTLIATANQGSEATYESGFVIDKFPISRPNLTFSTLTVSNMSPEDSSIYLCSVEVQSNYGYTFGSGTRLTVV.

The CDR3 nucleotides read TGTGCCAGCAGTTTGCGGAGGGACAATGAGCAGTTCTTC. Encoded protein: CASSLRRDNEQFF. This sequence joins TRBV12-3 or TRBV12-4 and TRBJ2-1; the D gene is possibly TRBD2 (6 bases). The germline V and J ends were trimmed by 3 bases and 5 bases, with 8 bases remaining between them. This CDR3 is 13 amino acids long.

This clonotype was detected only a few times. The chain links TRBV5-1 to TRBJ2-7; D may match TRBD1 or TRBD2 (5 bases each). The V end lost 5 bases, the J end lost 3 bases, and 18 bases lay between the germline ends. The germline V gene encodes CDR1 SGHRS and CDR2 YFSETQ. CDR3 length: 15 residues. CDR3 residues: CASRVGAGEYYEQYV. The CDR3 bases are TGCGCCAGCAGAGTCGGGGCAGGAGAATACTACGAGCAGTACGTC.

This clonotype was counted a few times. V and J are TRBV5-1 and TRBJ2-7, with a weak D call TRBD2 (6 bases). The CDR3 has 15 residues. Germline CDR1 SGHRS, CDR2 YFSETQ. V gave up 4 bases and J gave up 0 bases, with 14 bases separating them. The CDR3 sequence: CASSPSGEHSYEQYF. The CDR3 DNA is TGCGCCAGCAGCCCCTCGGGGGAACACTCCTACGAGCAGTACTTC.

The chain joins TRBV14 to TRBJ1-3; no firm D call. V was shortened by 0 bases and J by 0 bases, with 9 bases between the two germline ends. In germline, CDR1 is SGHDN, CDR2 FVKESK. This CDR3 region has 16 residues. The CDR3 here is CASSQDQLISGNTIYF. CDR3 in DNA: TGTGCCAGCAGCCAAGATCAGTTGATCTCTGGAAACACCATATATTTT.

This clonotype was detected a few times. CDR3 loop: CASSRGLAGRQETQYF. The CDR3 nucleotides read TGCGCCAGCAGCAGAGGACTAGCGGGGCGACAAGAGACCCAGTACTTC. The chain combines TRBV5-1 with TRBJ2-5; 12 bases line up with TRBD2. CDR1 and CDR2 from the germline V gene are SGHRS and YFSETQ. After removal of 4 bases from V and 2 bases from J, the junction contained 6 bases not matched to a gene. This CDR3 spans 16 amino acids.

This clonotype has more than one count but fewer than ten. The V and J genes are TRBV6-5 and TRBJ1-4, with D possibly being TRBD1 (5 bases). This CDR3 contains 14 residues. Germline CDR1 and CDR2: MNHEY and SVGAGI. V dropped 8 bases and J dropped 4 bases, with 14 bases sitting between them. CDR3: CASEGRQFNEKLFF. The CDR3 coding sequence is TGTGCCAGCGAGGGGAGACAGTTTAATGAAAAACTGTTTTTT.

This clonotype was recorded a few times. This chain's CDR3 is CASSLGGWAARATDTQYF. CDR3 in DNA: TGTGCCAGCAGCTTAGGGGGGTGGGCCGCCCGGGCCACCGATACGCAGTATTTT. The chain links TRBV11-2 to TRBJ2-3; D possibly uses TRBD1 or TRBD2 (5 bases each). Germline values: CDR1 SGHAT, CDR2 FQNNGV. V was trimmed by 1 base and J by 6 bases, leaving 23 bases between them. The CDR3 contains 18 residues.

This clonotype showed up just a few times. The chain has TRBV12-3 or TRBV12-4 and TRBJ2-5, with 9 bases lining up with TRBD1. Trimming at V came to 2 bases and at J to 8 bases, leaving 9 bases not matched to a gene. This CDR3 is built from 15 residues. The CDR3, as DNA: TGTGCCAGCAGTTTACACGGACAGGGGATAGCTACCCAGTACTTC. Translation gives CASSLHGQGIATQYF.

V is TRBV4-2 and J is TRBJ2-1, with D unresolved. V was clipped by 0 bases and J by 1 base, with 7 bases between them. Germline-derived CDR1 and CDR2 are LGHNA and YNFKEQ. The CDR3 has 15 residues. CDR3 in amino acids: CASSQEIASYNEQFF. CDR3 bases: TGTGCCAGCAGCCAAGAAATCGCTTCCTACAATGAGCAGTTCTTC.

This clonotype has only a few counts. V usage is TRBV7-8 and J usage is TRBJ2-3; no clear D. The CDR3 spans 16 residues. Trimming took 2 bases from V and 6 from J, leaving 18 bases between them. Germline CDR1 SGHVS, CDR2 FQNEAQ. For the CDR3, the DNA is TGTGCCAGCAGCTTATTAGCAGAAACCCAGACGGATACGCAGTATTTT. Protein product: CASSLLAETQTDTQYF.

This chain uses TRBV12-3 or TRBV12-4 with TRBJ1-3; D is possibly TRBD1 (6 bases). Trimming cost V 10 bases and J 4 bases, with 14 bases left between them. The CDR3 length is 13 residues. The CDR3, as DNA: TGTGCCACATCCCAGGGGTTAGGAAACACCATATATTTT. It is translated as CATSQGLGNTIYF.

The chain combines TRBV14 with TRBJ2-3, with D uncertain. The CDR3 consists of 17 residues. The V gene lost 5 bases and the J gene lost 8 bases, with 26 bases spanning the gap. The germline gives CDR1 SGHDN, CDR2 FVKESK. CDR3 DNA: TGTGCCAGCAGCTCGTCCCGGGTCGCGGTCGACTCTGGTACGCAGTATTTT. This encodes CASSSSRVAVDSGTQYF.

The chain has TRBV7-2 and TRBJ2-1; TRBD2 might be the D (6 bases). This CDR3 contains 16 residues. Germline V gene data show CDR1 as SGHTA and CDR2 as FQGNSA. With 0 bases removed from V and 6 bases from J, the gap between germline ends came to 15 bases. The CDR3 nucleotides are TGTGCCAGCAGCTTAGCGGGGGAGGATCTGGGCAATGAGCAGTTCTTC. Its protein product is CASSLAGEDLGNEQFF.

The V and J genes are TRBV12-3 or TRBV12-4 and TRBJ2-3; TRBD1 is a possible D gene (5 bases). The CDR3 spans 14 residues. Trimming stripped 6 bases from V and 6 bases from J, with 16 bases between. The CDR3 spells CASSRTPAGDTQYF. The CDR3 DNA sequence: TGTGCCAGCAGCAGGACCCCCGCAGGGGATACGCAGTATTTT.

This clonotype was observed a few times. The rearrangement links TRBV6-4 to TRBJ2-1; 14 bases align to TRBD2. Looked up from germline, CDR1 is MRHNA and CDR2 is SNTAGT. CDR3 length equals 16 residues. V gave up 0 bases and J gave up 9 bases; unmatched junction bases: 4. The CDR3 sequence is CASSDSTSGGATEQFF. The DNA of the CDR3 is TGTGCCAGCAGTGACTCGACTAGCGGGGGGGCCACTGAGCAGTTCTTC.

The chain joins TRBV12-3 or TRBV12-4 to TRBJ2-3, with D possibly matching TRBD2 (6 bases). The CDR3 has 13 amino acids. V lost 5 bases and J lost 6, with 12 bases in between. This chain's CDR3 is CASSSRGMDTQYF. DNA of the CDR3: TGTGCCAGCAGTAGCCGCGGGATGGATACGCAGTATTTT.

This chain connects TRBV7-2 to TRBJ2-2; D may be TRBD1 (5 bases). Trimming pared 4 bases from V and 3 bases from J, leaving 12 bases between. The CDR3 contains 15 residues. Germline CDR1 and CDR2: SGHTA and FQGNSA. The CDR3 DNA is TGTGCCAGCAGCTATCAGGGATGGGACACCGGGGAGCTGTTTTTT. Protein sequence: CASSYQGWDTGELFF.

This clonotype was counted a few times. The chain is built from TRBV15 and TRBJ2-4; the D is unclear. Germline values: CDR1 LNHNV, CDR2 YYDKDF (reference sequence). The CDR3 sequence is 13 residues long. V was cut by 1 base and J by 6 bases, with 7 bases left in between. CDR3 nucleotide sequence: TGTGCCACCAGCAGAGGAGGTGGAAACATTCAGTACTTC. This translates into CATSRGGGNIQYF.

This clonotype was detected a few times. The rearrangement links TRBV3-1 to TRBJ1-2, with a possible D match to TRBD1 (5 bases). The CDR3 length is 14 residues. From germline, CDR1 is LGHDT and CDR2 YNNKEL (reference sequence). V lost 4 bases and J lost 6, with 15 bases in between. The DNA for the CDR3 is TGTGCCAGCAGCCCGAGGGGCAGAACCCATGGCTACACCTTC. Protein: CASSPRGRTHGYTF.